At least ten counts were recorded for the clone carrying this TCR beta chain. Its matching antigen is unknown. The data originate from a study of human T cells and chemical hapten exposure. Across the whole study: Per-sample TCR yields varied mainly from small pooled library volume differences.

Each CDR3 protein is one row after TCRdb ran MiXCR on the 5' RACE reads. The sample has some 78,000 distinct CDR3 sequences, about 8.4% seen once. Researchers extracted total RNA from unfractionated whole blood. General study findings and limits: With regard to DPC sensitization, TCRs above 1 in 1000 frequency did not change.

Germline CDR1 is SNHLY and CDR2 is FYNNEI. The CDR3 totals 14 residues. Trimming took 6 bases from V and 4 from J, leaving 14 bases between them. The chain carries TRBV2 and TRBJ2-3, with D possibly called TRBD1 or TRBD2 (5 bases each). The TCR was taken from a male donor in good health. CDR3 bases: TGTGCCAGCAGGGGACCCCGGGGCCCAGATACGCAGTATTTT. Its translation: CASRGPRGPDTQYF.